This TCR beta chain appears in the sequencing data of a study of long-term antiretroviral therapy in people with HIV. Findings and caveats of the study: Controls exceeded HIV repertoires in CDR3 length range. The clones with expansion before ART were dominant in the repertoire at all time points.

Researchers report immunoSEQ v3.0 was run at survey level. Assay: immunoSEQ multiplex PCR; the TCRdb copy retains only in-frame clones and omits some. The data show 25,000 to 35,000 clones, with approximately 88% seen just once and roughly a tenth held by the top ten. As for this clone: The antigen is undetermined.

The length of the CDR3 is 13 residues. The V and J ends lost 4 bases and 5 bases respectively, with 9 bases between them. CDR1 SGHNT and CDR2 YYREEE come from the germline V gene (reference sequence). Material: unsorted PBMCs, obtained 2.8 years after starting antiretroviral therapy. The receptor comes from a man under 40 with HIV. This sequence joins TRBV5-4 and TRBJ2-2; D gene unclear. CDR3 loop: CASSLLGTGELFF. The DNA for the CDR3 is TGTGCCAGCAGCCTTTTGGGGACCGGGGAGCTGTTTTTT.